A selection of T cell receptor beta chains follows, all from one sample in a study of cytomegalovirus exposure and HLA in healthy donors. Sequenced by immunoSEQ multiplex PCR; TCRdb stores in-frame clones only, minus some. The sample yields approximately 140,000 clones, 73% seen once. The sequencing input was PBMCs. Receptors originate from a human donor in good health. Both conserved end residues are part of each CDR3. The D gene is left open where the match is weak. Rows may omit the clone size; those that give it use once, few, many or a size class.

j_gene: TRBJ1-3
v_gene: TRBV7-9
d_gene: -
abundance: few
CDR3nt: TGTGCCAGCAGCTCGGGAGAGTTTGGAAACACCATATATTTT
CDR3aa: CASSSGEFGNTIYF

j_gene: TRBJ2-3
v_gene: TRBV25-1
d_gene: TRBD2
abundance: once
CDR3nt: TGTGCCAGCAGTCCAAGGAGCGGGGGGGGCACAGATACGCAGTATTTT
CDR3aa: CASSPRSGGGTDTQYF

j_gene: TRBJ2-3
v_gene: TRBV5-4
d_gene: -
abundance: -
CDR3nt: TGTGCCAGCAGCTTGGGCGGTACGCAGTATTTT
CDR3aa: CASSLGGTQYF

j_gene: TRBJ2-3
v_gene: TRBV9
d_gene: TRBD1
abundance: once
CDR3nt: TGTGCCAGCAGCTTAAGGACAGGGCCAGATACGCAGTATTTT
CDR3aa: CASSLRTGPDTQYF

j_gene: TRBJ1-2
v_gene: TRBV6-1
d_gene: TRBD1
abundance: -
CDR3nt: TGTGCCAGCAGTGAAGCGGTGGGACAGGGAGGCTATGGCTACACCTTC
CDR3aa: CASSEAVGQGGYGYTF

j_gene: TRBJ2-7
v_gene: TRBV4-1
d_gene: -
abundance: once
CDR3nt: TGCGCCAGCAGCCACGATTCTCGCCTGGGGGCCGACGAGCAGTACTTC
CDR3aa: CASSHDSRLGADEQYF

j_gene: TRBJ2-6
v_gene: TRBV29-1
d_gene: -
abundance: once
CDR3nt: TGCAGCGTCAGGACAGACTCTGGGGCCAACGTCCTGACTTTC
CDR3aa: CSVRTDSGANVLTF

j_gene: TRBJ1-2
v_gene: TRBV9
d_gene: -
abundance: once
CDR3nt: TGTGCCAGCAGCAAAGAAGAGGGGGATTACTCTGGCTACACCTTC
CDR3aa: CASSKEEGDYSGYTF

j_gene: TRBJ1-2
v_gene: TRBV5-6
d_gene: TRBD1
abundance: -
CDR3nt: TGTGCCAGCAGCCAGGACAGGACTAACTATGGCTACACCTTC
CDR3aa: CASSQDRTNYGYTF

j_gene: TRBJ1-2
v_gene: TRBV2
d_gene: TRBD1
abundance: -
CDR3nt: TGTGCCAGCAGGGATCCGGGACAGGGCTATGGCTACACCTTC
CDR3aa: CASRDPGQGYGYTF

j_gene: TRBJ2-1
v_gene: TRBV4-1
d_gene: -
abundance: -
CDR3nt: TGCGCCAGCAGCCAGGGAGATGGCGAGCAGTTCTTC
CDR3aa: CASSQGDGEQFF

j_gene: TRBJ2-1
v_gene: TRBV4-2
d_gene: TRBD2
abundance: -
CDR3nt: TGTGCCAGCAGCCAAGTATCAGCGGGAGTCTCCTACAATGAGCAGTTCTTC
CDR3aa: CASSQVSAGVSYNEQFF

j_gene: TRBJ2-4
v_gene: TRBV7-9
d_gene: TRBD2
abundance: -
CDR3nt: TGTGCCAGCAGCTTTCGACTAGCTGACATTCAGTACTTC
CDR3aa: CASSFRLADIQYF

j_gene: TRBJ2-5
v_gene: TRBV6-7
d_gene: -
abundance: -
CDR3nt: TGTGCCAGCAGTTACTCGCCCGGGGTCGAGACCCAGTACTTC
CDR3aa: CASSYSPGVETQYF

j_gene: TRBJ2-3
v_gene: TRBV6-1
d_gene: TRBD2
abundance: -
CDR3nt: TGTGCCAGCCTTACTAGCGGGGGTTGGAGGGATACGCAGTATTTT
CDR3aa: CASLTSGGWRDTQYF

j_gene: TRBJ1-4
v_gene: TRBV5-4
d_gene: TRBD1
abundance: few
CDR3nt: TGTGCCAGCAGCTTACGAGGGGGCCAGAAACTGTTTTTT
CDR3aa: CASSLRGGQKLFF

j_gene: TRBJ2-7
v_gene: TRBV1
d_gene: -
abundance: -
CDR3nt: TGCACCAGCCCAGGGACCTACGAGCAGTACTTC
CDR3aa: CTSPGTYEQYF

j_gene: TRBJ2-5
v_gene: TRBV7-6
d_gene: TRBD2
abundance: -
CDR3nt: TGTGCCAGCAGCTCGACTAGCGAGAGAATGGAGACCCAGTACTTC
CDR3aa: CASSSTSERMETQYF

j_gene: TRBJ2-1
v_gene: TRBV27
d_gene: -
abundance: -
CDR3nt: TGTGCCAGCAGTAACCAGGGTGGACTATACAATGAGCAGTTCTTC
CDR3aa: CASSNQGGLYNEQFF

j_gene: TRBJ2-1
v_gene: TRBV9
d_gene: TRBD1
abundance: -
CDR3nt: TGTGCCAGCGAAGCTCCAGGGGGCTACAATGAGCAGTTCTTC
CDR3aa: CASEAPGGYNEQFF